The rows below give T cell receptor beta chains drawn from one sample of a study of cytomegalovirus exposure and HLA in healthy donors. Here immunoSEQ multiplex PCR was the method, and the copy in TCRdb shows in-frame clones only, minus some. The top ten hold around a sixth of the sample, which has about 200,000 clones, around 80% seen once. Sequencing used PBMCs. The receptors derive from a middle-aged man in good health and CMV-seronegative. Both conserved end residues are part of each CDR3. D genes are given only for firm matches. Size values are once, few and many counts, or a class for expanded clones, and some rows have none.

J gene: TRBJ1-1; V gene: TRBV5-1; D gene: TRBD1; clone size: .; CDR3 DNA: TGCGCCAGCAACCCACCTCAGGGGGTCGGGGAAGCTTTCTTT; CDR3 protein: CASNPPQGVGEAFF
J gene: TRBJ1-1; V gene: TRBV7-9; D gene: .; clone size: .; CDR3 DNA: TGTGCCAGCAACGGGGGGGGGAACACTGAAGCTTTCTTT; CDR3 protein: CASNGGGNTEAFF
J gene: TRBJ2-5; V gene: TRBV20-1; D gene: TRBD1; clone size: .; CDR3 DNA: TGCAGTGCTGGTCTAATGGGACAGGCCCACTTC; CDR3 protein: CSAGLMGQAHF
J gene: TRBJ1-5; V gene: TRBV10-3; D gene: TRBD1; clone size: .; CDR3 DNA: TGTGCCACCGGGGAGACAGGGGTTGGGTTCGGCAATCAGCCCCAGCATTTT; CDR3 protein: CATGETGVGFGNQPQHF
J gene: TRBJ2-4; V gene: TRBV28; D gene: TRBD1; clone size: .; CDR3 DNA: TGTGCCAGCAGTTCCCTACAGGGGGGATCTGCCAAAAACATTCAGTACTTC; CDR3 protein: CASSSLQGGSAKNIQYF
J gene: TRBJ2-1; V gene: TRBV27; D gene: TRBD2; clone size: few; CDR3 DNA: TGTGCCACCCATAGCGGGGGTAGCTCCTACAATGAGCAGTTCTTC; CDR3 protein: CATHSGGSSYNEQFF
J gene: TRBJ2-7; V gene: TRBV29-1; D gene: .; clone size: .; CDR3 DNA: TGCAGCGTTGGGGAAGGGGGTAGTGGGCCCTACGAGCAGTACTTC; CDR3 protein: CSVGEGGSGPYEQYF
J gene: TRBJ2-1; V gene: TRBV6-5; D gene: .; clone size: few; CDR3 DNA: TGTGCCAGCAGGGAACAGGGCTGGGACAATGAGCAGTTCTTC; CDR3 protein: CASREQGWDNEQFF
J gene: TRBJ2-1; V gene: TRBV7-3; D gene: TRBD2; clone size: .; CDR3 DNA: TGTGCCAGCAGCTTTCTAGCGGGGGGCCCCTACAATGAGCAGTTCTTC; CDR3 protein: CASSFLAGGPYNEQFF
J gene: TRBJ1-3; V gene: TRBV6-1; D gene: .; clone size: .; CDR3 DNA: TGTGCCAGCAGTGAAGCTAGACACTCCTCTGGAAACACCATATATTTT; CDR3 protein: CASSEARHSSGNTIYF
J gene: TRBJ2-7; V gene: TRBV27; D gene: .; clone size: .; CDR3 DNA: TGTGCCAGCAGTTCCGCGGGACGGAGCACCTACGAGCAGTACTTC; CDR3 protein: CASSSAGRSTYEQYF
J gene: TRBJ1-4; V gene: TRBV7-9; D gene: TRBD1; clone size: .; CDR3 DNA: TGTGCCAGCAGCCCGAGGGGACAGGTCGCAACTAATGAAAAACTGTTTTTT; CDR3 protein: CASSPRGQVATNEKLFF
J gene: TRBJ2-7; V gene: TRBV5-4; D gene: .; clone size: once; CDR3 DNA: TGTGCCAGCAGCTCTCCGGAGGTCGGTTTCTACGAGCAGTACTTC; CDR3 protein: CASSSPEVGFYEQYF
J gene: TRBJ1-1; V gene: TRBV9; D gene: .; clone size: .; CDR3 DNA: TGTGCCAGCAGCGTTGGGAGCAACACTGAAGCTTTCTTT; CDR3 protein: CASSVGSNTEAFF
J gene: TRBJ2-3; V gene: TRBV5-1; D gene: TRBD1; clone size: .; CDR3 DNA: TGCGCCAGCAGCGCCAGACAGGGGGATACGCAGTATTTT; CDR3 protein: CASSARQGDTQYF
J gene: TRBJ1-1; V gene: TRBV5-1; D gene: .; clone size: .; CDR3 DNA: TGCGCCAGCAGCTTGGGTAGCACTGAAGCTTTCTTT; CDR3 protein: CASSLGSTEAFF
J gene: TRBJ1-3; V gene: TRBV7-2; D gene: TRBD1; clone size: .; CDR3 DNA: TGTGCCAGCAGCGAGGGACAGGCTACCTCTGGAAACACCATATATTTT; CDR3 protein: CASSEGQATSGNTIYF
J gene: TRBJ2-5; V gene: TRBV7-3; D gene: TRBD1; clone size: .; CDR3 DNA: TGTGCCAGCAGCACCGGCCTCGGGACAGGGACCGAAGAGACCCAGTACTTC; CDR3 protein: CASSTGLGTGTEETQYF
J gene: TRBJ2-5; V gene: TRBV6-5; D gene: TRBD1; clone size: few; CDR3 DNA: TGTGCCAGCAGTTACAAAGGGGGCAAAGGGGAGACCCAGTACTTC; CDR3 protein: CASSYKGGKGETQYF
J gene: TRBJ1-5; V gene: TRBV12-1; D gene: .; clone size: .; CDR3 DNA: .; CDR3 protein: CASSFEVGQGSNQPQHF
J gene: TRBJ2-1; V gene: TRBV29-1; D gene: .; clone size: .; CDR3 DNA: TGCAGCGTGGACACAGGTTACGGGCAGTTCTTC; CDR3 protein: CSVDTGYGQFF
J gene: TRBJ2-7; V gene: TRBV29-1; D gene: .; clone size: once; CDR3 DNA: TGCAGCGTTGTCCGCAGCGAGAACTACGAGCAGTACTTC; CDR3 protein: CSVVRSENYEQYF
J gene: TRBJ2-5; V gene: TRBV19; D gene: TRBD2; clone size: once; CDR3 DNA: TGTGCCAGTAGTCGTCGGGGGGAAGAGACCCAGTACTTC; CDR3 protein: CASSRRGEETQYF
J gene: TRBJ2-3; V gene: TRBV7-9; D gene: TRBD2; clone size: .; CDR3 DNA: TGTGCCAGCAGGGGACTAGCGGGCACAGATACGCAGTATTTT; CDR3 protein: CASRGLAGTDTQYF
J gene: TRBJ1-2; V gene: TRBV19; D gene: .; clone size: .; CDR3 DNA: TGTGCCAGCTTTTGGTTTGAGAATGGCTACACCTTC; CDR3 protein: CASFWFENGYTF